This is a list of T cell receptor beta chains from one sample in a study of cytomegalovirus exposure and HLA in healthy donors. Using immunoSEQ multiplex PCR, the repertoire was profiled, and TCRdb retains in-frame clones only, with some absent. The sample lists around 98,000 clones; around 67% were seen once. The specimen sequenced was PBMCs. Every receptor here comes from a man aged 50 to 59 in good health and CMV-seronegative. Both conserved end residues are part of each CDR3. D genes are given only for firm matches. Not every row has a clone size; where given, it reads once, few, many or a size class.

CASRVPGAYGYTF	TGTGCCAGCAGGGTGCCAGGGGCCTATGGCTACACCTTC	TRBJ1-2	-	-	TRBV6-5
CASSPSSSGRAGNEQFF	TGTGCCAGCAGCCCATCGTCTAGCGGGAGGGCTGGCAATGAGCAGTTCTTC	TRBJ2-1	-	TRBD2	TRBV4-2
CASSPIQGALVELFF	TGTGCCAGCAGCCCGATCCAGGGGGCCCTGGTCGAACTGTTTTTT	TRBJ1-4	-	TRBD1	TRBV11-2
CASSPPGDRVWYGDTQYF	TGTGCCAGCTCACCACCGGGGGACAGGGTTTGGTATGGAGATACGCAGTATTTT	TRBJ2-3	-	TRBD1	TRBV18
CASSLGREGLYEQYF	TGTGCCAGCAGCTTAGGGCGGGAGGGACTATACGAGCAGTACTTC	TRBJ2-7	-	TRBD2	TRBV7-9
CASSTWVDSKSSGNTIYF	TGTGCCAGCAGTACCTGGGTAGACAGCAAGAGCTCTGGAAACACCATATATTTT	TRBJ1-3	few	-	TRBV11-2
CASRGADRGSYEQYF	TGTGCCAGCAGAGGAGCGGACAGGGGATCCTACGAGCAGTACTTC	TRBJ2-7	-	TRBD1	TRBV6-5
CASSQGANYGYTF	TGTGCCAGCAGCCAAGGGGCTAACTATGGCTACACCTTC	TRBJ1-2	few	-	TRBV7-3
CASSLVGGGLYTGELFF	TGTGCCAGCAGCTTGGTAGGCGGGGGACTTTACACCGGGGAGCTGTTTTTT	TRBJ2-2	-	TRBD2	TRBV5-6
CASSLERDRYNEQFF	TGTGCCAGCAGTTTGGAAAGAGACAGGTACAATGAGCAGTTCTTC	TRBJ2-1	once	-	TRBV27
CASSHDPGHNEKLFF	TGTGCCAGCAGTCATGACCCAGGCCATAATGAAAAACTGTTTTTT	TRBJ1-4	few	-	TRBV6-1
CASSFSGGITEAFF	TGTGCCAGCAGCTTCTCGGGGGGAATCACTGAAGCTTTCTTT	TRBJ1-1	-	-	TRBV7-9
CASSLGEFEQYF	TGTGCCAGCAGCTTAGGAGAGTTTGAGCAGTACTTC	TRBJ2-7	-	-	TRBV7-2
CASSYDREAHEKLFF	TGTGCCAGCAGTTACGACCGGGAGGCTCATGAAAAACTGTTTTTT	TRBJ1-4	-	-	TRBV6-5
CASSVAGGPDTQYF	TGTGCCAGCAGTGTAGCGGGGGGGCCAGATACGCAGTATTTT	TRBJ2-3	few	TRBD2	TRBV6-4
CASSVDRPLSNEQFF	TGTGCCAGCAGCGTAGACAGACCGCTCTCCAATGAGCAGTTCTTC	TRBJ2-1	few	-	TRBV9
CSAAQGNYGYTF	TGCAGCGCAGCACAGGGGAACTATGGCTACACCTTC	TRBJ1-2	few	TRBD1	TRBV29-1